This T cell receptor (beta chain) was captured by sequencing in a study of blood T cell repertoires in COVID-19 (dated by TCRdb to the early 2020s). In terms of the full investigation: Samples from collaborators originated in the United States, Italy and Spain and spanned both the acute and convalescent phases of COVID-19. The prospective study material was composed of cDNA or gDNA derived from T cells, B-cell-depleted T cells, or PBMCs. The repertoires were made available in a free public database intended to serve as a resource for research on the immune response to SARS-CoV-2. The samples were drawn from the first 160 participants of the ongoing ImmuneRACE study and from some 1,300 subjects provided by 6 global collaborators. A de-identified subject ID, COVID-19 status, age in years and sex were almost always included in the sample metadata. HLA class I and class II types, where available, came from metadata supplied by the sample provider rather than from assay-based typing. Subjects who had been exposed to COVID-19, were actively infected with it, or had recovered from it provided the deeply sampled blood TCRbeta repertoires that made up the dataset. Results and caveats for the whole study, not just this receptor: The quantity of clinical and demographic metadata differed by source and by participant and was supplied without curation.

Each collaborating institution followed its own protocols to collect whole blood in K2EDTA tubes. For TCRbeta analysis, collaborators shipped samples as frozen whole blood, isolated PBMCs, or DNA extracted from either of those sample types. TCRbeta CDR3 regions were amplified from genomic DNA using the immunoSEQ Assay, a bias-controlled multiplex PCR. As for how the authors treated the data: Within the assay, amplification of reference gene primers was used to estimate how many nucleated cells each sample contained. To quantify the absolute abundance of each unique TCRbeta CDR3 rearrangement, sequence reads were collapsed and filtered. For each sample, productive Simpson clonality was calculated as the square root of Simpson's diversity index across productive rearrangements. TCRdb took over this immuneACCESS table, retaining in-frame rearrangements with V and J assigned. Such tables are incomplete; in checked studies, under half of the missing clones stem from an unresolved V gene, and the remainder is unexplained. V and J calls and clone size follow that table, whereas D and trimming were derived from the DNA. This sample holds 150,000 to 200,000 clones; around four fifths were observed only once. In total, the top ten clones hold roughly 18% of the sample.

V loses 5 bases of germline sequence and J loses 1 base, and the interval between the two ends is 12 bases. CDR1 SGHTA and CDR2 FQGNSA are derived from the germline V gene. The CDR3 covers 15 residues, taking in both the cysteine and the phenylalanine. Kept here is only the CDR3 DNA, which spans 45 bases and is read in frame from base 1. This clone has only one observation. Its cognate antigen has yet to be identified. No base quality values were provided; no much bigger clone lies one nucleotide off. This clonotype was obtained from a woman aged 80 or over with acute or convalescent COVID-19. Sequencing was carried out using peripheral blood. This chain joins TRBV7-2 to TRBJ2-1; no D gene can be assigned with confidence. The CDR3 protein: CASSPTSLSYNEQFF. In nucleotides, the sequence is TGTGCCAGCAGCCCAACAAGTTTATCCTACAATGAGCAGTTCTTC.